This T cell receptor beta chain came from a study of prognosis after radiotherapy for stage I lung cancer. Study-level points and caveats: As reported, TRBV and TRBJ gene usage differed between patients who had metastases and those who did not.

The authors amplified TCR beta CDR3 from genomic DNA using two-round multiplex PCR. Every TRBV and TRBJ gene had its own specific primer in first-round PCR. TCRdb re-analysed the multiplex PCR reads in MiXCR, keeping a single row per CDR3 protein. The repertoire holds about 25,000 distinct CDR3 sequences, with about two fifths as singletons. Node-negative disease was confirmed in all patients by CT and PET/CT, with no prior chemotherapy, radiotherapy or other malignancies. This CDR3 region has 11 residues. Germline lookup yields CDR1 MNHEY and CDR2 SVGEGT. On this clonotype itself: Its specificity is not known. An end of the junction differs from the germline gene, which may be a read error.

V usage is TRBV6-2 or TRBV6-3 and J usage is TRBJ1-1; D is undetermined. This specimen consisted of PBMCs, obtained before or after stereotactic body radiation therapy (not recorded which). The sequence was collected from a donor aged 50 or older with non-small cell lung cancer. The CDR3 is CASSIDTEGFF. CDR3 nucleotides: TGTGCCAGCAGCATCGACACTGAAGGTTTCTTT.